This T cell receptor beta chain was obtained from a study of blood T cell repertoires in COVID-19. The CDR3 runs 15 residues. Germline CDR1 reads SGHDT; CDR2 reads YYEEEE. The germline V and J ends were trimmed by 1 base and 4 bases, with 14 bases remaining between them. The protocol was immunoSEQ multiplex PCR, while the TCRdb copy is restricted to in-frame clones and leaves out a portion. The data show around 260,000 clones, 70% to 90% seen once. The sample comprised peripheral blood. This sequence was found in a man aged 18 to 35 with active or convalescent COVID-19. The chain links TRBV5-6 to TRBJ2-5; tentatively, D is TRBD2 (5 bases). CDR3 protein: CASSLFGGSPETQYF. CDR3 nucleotides: TGTGCCAGCAGCTTGTTCGGAGGTAGTCCAGAGACCCAGTACTTC.